This T cell receptor (beta chain) emerged from a study of OX40 agonist ivuxolimab in advanced cancers. Study information: The patients received agonistic anti-OX40 (CD134) antibody ivuxolimab. Hepatocellular carcinoma, melanoma, renal cell or head and neck cancer was diagnosed in the dose-escalation patients.

Data came from immunoSEQ multiplex PCR; TCRdb stores just in-frame clones and leaves some out. Seen here are some 73,000 clones, about 86% observed once, and the top ten hold 0.86%. On this clone itself: What it binds is unknown.

Per germline, CDR1 SGHDN and CDR2 FVKESK. CDR3 length: 11 amino acids. Trimming took 5 bases from V and 6 from J, leaving 7 bases between them. Study-level results: Researchers did not establish what antigens the expanded peripheral T cells target. Low levels of normalized T-cell clonal expansion also appeared in some nonresponders.

The receptor was isolated from an adult with an advanced solid tumor such as melanoma, head and neck, liver or kidney cancer. Sequencing was performed on CD4+ or CD8+ T cells sorted from blood, taken in a trial of the OX40 agonist ivuxolimab. The chain employs TRBV14 and TRBJ1-2; possibly TRBD1 for D (5 bases). The DNA of the CDR3 is TGTGCCAGCAGCGGGGGGGATGGCTACACCTTC. Translation gives CASSGGDGYTF.